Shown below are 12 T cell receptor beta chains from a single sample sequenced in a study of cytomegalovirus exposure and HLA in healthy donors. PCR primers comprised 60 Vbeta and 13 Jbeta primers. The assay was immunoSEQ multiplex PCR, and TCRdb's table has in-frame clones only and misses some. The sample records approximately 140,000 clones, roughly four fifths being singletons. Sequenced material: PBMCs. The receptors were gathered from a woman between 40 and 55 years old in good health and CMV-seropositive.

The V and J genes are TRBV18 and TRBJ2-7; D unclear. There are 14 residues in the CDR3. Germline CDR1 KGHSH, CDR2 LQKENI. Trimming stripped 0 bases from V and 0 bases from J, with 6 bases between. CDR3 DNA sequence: TGTGCCAGCTCACCACCGGAGAGCTCCTACGAGCAGTACTTC. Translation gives CASSPPESSYEQYF. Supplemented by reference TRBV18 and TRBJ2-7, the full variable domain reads NAGVMQNPRHLVRRRGQEARLRCSPMKGHSHVYWYRQLPEEGLKFMVYLQKENIIDESGMPKERFSAEFPKEGPSILRIQQVVRGDSAAYFCASSPPESSYEQYFGPGTRLTVT.

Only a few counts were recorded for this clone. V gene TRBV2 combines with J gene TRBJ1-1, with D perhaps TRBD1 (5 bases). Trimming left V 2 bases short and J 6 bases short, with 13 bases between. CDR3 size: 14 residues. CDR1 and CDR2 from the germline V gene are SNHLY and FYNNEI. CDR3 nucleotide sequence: TGTGCCAGCAGTGAAAGTGTCAGGGTAGCTGAAGCTTTCTTT. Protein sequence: CASSESVRVAEAFF.

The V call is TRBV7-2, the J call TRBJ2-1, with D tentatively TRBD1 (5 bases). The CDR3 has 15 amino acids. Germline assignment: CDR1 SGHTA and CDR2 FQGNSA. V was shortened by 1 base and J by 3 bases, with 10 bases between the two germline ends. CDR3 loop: CASSLESGFYNEQFF. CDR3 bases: TGTGCCAGCAGCTTAGAGTCAGGGTTCTACAATGAGCAGTTCTTC.

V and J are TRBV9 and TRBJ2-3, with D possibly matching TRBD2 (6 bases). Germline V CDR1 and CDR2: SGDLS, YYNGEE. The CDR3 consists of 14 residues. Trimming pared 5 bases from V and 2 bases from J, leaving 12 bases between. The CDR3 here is CASSSSGVTDTQYF. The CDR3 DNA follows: TGTGCCAGCAGTTCCTCGGGGGTCACAGATACGCAGTATTTT. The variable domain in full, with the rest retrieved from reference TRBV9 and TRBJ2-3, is DSGVTQTPKHLITATGQRVTLRCSPRSGDLSVYWYQQSLDQGLQFLIQYYNGEERAKGNILERFSAQQFPDLHSELNLSSLELGDSALYFCASSSSGVTDTQYFGPGTRLTVL.

The CDR3 loop reads CASSLGASNSNGKAFF. CDR3 nucleotide sequence: TGTGCCAGCAGTTTAGGCGCGTCCAATTCAAACGGGAAAGCTTTCTTT. The chain recombines TRBV27 with TRBJ1-1; D unclear. The V and J ends lost 2 bases and 9 bases respectively, with 22 bases between them. The CDR3 consists of 16 residues. Looked up from germline, CDR1 is MNHEY and CDR2 is SMNVEV (reference sequence).

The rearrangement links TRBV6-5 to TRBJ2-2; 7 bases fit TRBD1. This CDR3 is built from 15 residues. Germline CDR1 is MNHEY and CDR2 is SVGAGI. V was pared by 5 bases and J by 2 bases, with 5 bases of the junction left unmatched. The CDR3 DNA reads TGTGCCAGCAGTAACCGACAGGGTAACACCGGGGAGCTGTTTTTT. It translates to CASSNRQGNTGELFF.

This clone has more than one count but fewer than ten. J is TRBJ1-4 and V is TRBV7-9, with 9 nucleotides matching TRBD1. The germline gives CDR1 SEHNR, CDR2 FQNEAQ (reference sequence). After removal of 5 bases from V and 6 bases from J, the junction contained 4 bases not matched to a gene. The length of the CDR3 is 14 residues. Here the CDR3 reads CASSETGGYEKLFF. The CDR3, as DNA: TGTGCCAGCAGCGAAACAGGGGGCTATGAAAAACTGTTTTTT. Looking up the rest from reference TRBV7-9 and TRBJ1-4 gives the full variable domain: DTGVSQNPRHKITKRGQNVTFRCDPISEHNRLYWYRQTLGQGPEFLTYFQNEAQLEKSRLLSDRFSAERPKGSFSTLEIQRTEQGDSAMYLCASSETGGYEKLFFGSGTQLSVL.

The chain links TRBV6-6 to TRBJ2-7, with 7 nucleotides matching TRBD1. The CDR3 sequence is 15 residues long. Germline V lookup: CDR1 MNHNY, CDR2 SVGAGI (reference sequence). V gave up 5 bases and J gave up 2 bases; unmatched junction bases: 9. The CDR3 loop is CASSPDRTFTYEQYF. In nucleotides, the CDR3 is TGTGCCAGCAGTCCGGACAGGACTTTTACCTACGAGCAGTACTTC.

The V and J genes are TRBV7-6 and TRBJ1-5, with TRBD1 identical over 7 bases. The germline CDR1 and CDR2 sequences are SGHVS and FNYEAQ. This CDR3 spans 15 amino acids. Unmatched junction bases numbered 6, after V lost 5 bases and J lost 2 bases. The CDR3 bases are TGTGCCAGCAGCCTTGACAGGGCGGGCAATCAGCCCCAGCATTTT. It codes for CASSLDRAGNQPQHF.

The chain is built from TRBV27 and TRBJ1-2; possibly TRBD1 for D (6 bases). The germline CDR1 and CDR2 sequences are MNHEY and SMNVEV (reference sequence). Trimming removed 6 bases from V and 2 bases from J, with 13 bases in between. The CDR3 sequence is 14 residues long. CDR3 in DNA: TGTGCCAGCAGGCGAGACAGGACAAACTATGGCTACACCTTC. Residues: CASRRDRTNYGYTF.

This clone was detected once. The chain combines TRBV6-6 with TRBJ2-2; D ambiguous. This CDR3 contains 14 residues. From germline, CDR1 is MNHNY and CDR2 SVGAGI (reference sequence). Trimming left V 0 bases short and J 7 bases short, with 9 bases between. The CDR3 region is CASSYSAQNGELFF. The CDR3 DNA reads TGTGCCAGCAGTTACTCGGCCCAGAACGGGGAGCTGTTTTTT.

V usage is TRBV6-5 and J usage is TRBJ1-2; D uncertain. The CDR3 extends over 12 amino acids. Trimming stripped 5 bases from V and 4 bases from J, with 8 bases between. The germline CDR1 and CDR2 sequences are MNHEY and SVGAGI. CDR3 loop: CASSPDTYGYTF. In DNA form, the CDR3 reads TGTGCCAGCAGTCCTGACACCTATGGCTACACCTTC.